Below are 10 T cell receptor beta chains sequenced from a single sample in a study of vaccination and CD4 T cells after COVID-19. No antigens are known for them. Cultured CD4+ T cell DNA was sequenced using the Oncomine TCR Beta short-read assay. TCRdb fed the PCR reads into MiXCR, producing one record per CDR3 protein. This table has some 7,000 distinct CDR3 sequences, just under 40% appearing once. Treatment here: roughly nine-day PBMC culture with coronavirus spike peptide pools or control peptides (ViraFEST assay). These CD4+ T cells came from an unexposed donor, sampled before the COVID-19 pandemic (2011-2018). The material sequenced was CD4+ T cells from blood, cultured in vitro. All receptors come from a human donor in good health.

This sequence joins TRBV5-4 and TRBJ2-1; D perhaps matches TRBD2 (5 bases). The CDR3 length is 12 residues. Per germline, CDR1 SGHNT and CDR2 YYREEE (reference sequence). The V and J ends lost 3 bases and 5 bases respectively, with 6 bases between them. DNA of the CDR3: TGTGCCAGCAGCTCCGGGGACAATGAGCAGTTCTTC. Encoded protein: CASSSGDNEQFF.

This chain joins TRBV19 and TRBJ2-2; 7 bases agree with TRBD2. Germline V gene sequence: CDR1 LNHDA, CDR2 SQIVND (reference sequence). The V gene end was trimmed by 2 bases and the J gene end by 7 bases; junction bases not matched to a gene: 7. The CDR3 runs to 15 residues. The DNA of the CDR3 is TGTGCCAGTAGTATATTGGTTAGCGGGTACGGGGAGCTGTTTTTT. Translating it yields CASSILVSGYGELFF.

The chain is built from TRBV5-6 and TRBJ1-1, with D hard to call. The CDR3 spans 18 residues. V lost 4 bases and J lost 3, with 25 bases in between. Germline V gives CDR1 SGHDT, CDR2 YYEEEE. The CDR3 spells CASSLDNKRILGYTEAFF. DNA for the CDR3: TGTGCCAGCAGCCTGGATAACAAGCGAATCCTTGGGTACACTGAAGCTTTCTTT.

The rearrangement uses TRBV7-8 and TRBJ2-1, with a tentative D call TRBD1 (6 bases). The germline V and J ends were trimmed by 9 bases and 6 bases, with 18 bases remaining between them. The CDR3 runs 14 residues. Germline CDR1 reads SGHVS; CDR2 reads FQNEAQ. CDR3 DNA: TGTGCCAGTGGTTGGGGGACAACGGGCAATGAGCAGTTCTTC. Its translation: CASGWGTTGNEQFF.

This chain uses TRBV11-2 with TRBJ1-1; D is unclear. The germline gives CDR1 SGHAT, CDR2 FQNNGV. The CDR3 extends over 13 amino acids. Between the trimmed V and J ends, which lost 5 bases and 0 bases, there was a span of 7 bases. CDR3 coding DNA: TGTGCCAGCAGCCCACAGCTGAACACTGAAGCTTTCTTT. Its translation: CASSPQLNTEAFF.

The CDR3 DNA reads TGTGCCAGCACCCGACTAGCGGGGGCCGGGGAGACCCAGTACTTC. Protein sequence: CASTRLAGAGETQYF. This chain connects TRBV6-1 to TRBJ2-5, with 12 positions matching TRBD2. Trimming removed 7 bases from V and 5 bases from J; junction bases left unmatched: 8. The CDR3 is 15 amino acids. Germline CDR1 MNHNS, CDR2 SASEGT.

The CDR3 sequence: CASSLLAGGPTDTQYF. In DNA form, the CDR3 reads TGCGCCAGCAGCCTCCTAGCGGGGGGGCCCACAGATACGCAGTATTTT. This sequence joins TRBV5-1 and TRBJ2-3, with TRBD2 identical over 12 bases. Germline lookup yields CDR1 SGHRS and CDR2 YFSETQ. With V trimmed by 4 bases and J by 2 bases, 5 bases remained unmatched. The CDR3 length is 16 residues. The full variable domain, with the rest looked up from reference TRBV5-1 and TRBJ2-3, is KAGVTQTPRYLIKTRGQQVTLSCSPISGHRSVSWYQQTPGQGLQFLFEYFSETQRNKGNFPGRFSGRQFSNSRSEMNVSTLELGDSALYLCASSLLAGGPTDTQYFGPGTRLTVL.

The V and J genes are TRBV18 and TRBJ1-1; D might be TRBD1 (5 bases). In germline, CDR1 is KGHSH, CDR2 LQKENI. Deletions cut 3 bases from V and 5 bases from J, with 19 bases between. CDR3 size: 16 residues. CDR3 bases: TGTGCCAGCTCACCCGCGATTACTGGGGGAGGAACTGAAGCTTTCTTT. Translated: CASSPAITGGGTEAFF.

J is TRBJ1-5 and V is TRBV6-1, with a weak D call TRBD1 (5 bases). Looked up from germline, CDR1 is MNHNS and CDR2 is SASEGT. V was clipped by 7 bases and J by 5 bases, with 9 bases between them. The CDR3 totals 12 residues. CDR3 loop: CASTGSDQPQHF. The CDR3, as DNA: TGTGCCAGCACAGGGTCCGATCAGCCCCAGCATTTT.

The J gene is TRBJ1-5, the V gene TRBV6-2 or TRBV6-3, with D perhaps matching TRBD1 (6 bases). The CDR3 is made up of 15 amino acids. Trimming cost V 2 bases and J 7 bases, with 15 bases left between them. Per the germline V gene, CDR1 is MNHEY and CDR2 is SVGEGT. CDR3 sequence: CASSYDYRVGQPQHF. CDR3 nucleotide sequence: TGTGCCAGCAGTTACGACTACAGGGTCGGGCAGCCCCAGCATTTT.